A single sample is the source of the 7 T cell receptor beta chains below, sequenced in a study of T-cell memory formation after mild COVID-19. TCRdb reprocessed the 5' RACE reads via MiXCR and lists one record per CDR3 protein. The data contain 550,000 to 600,000 distinct CDR3 sequences, roughly 17% of them singletons. Sequences were obtained from PBMCs or a T cell subset sorted from them (not recorded which). The receptors here all came from an adult woman who had mild COVID-19 (a few samples of this study predate the infection). Cell type and time point are not known.

This clonotype has a handful of counts. This chain uses TRBV24-1 with TRBJ2-2; 9 nucleotides align to TRBD1. Germline loops: CDR1 KGHDR, CDR2 SFDVKD. The ends lost 9 bases at V and 2 bases at J; junction bases unmatched: 6. This CDR3 is 15 amino acids long. The CDR3 DNA reads as TGTGCCACCCGACGGACAGGGGCAAACACCGGGGAGCTGTTTTTT. This gives the protein CATRRTGANTGELFF.

The table lists this clonotype with a few counts. The rearrangement links TRBV5-8 to TRBJ2-3; weak D call: TRBD2 (6 bases). The CDR3 has 15 amino acids. CDR1 is SGHTS and CDR2 is YDEGEE in the germline V gene. V gave up 1 base and J gave up 6 bases, with 15 bases separating them. The chain's CDR3 is CASSLSAGRPDTQYF. Written as DNA, the CDR3 is TGTGCCAGCAGCTTGTCCGCGGGGAGACCTGATACGCAGTATTTT. Full variable domain (rest looked up from reference TRBV5-8 and TRBJ2-3): EAGVTQSPTHLIKTRGQQATLRCSPISGHTSVYWYQQALGLGLQFLLWYDEGEERNRGNFPPRFSGRQFPNYSSELNVNALELEDSALYLCASSLSAGRPDTQYFGPGTRLTVL.

This clonotype was seen at least ten times. The CDR3 nucleotides read TGCAGTGCTCGGGACAGGGTGCATTATGGCTACACCTTC. Amino acids: CSARDRVHYGYTF. J is TRBJ1-2 and V is TRBV20-1; 9 nucleotides match TRBD1. The CDR3 is made up of 13 amino acids. Trimming took 5 bases from V and 5 from J; bases not matched to a gene: 6. The germline gives CDR1 DFQATT, CDR2 SNEGSKA (reference sequence).

The sample holds a few counts of this clonotype. V and J are TRBV19 and TRBJ2-3; 13 nucleotides align to TRBD2. The CDR3 spans 16 residues. Looked up from germline, CDR1 is LNHDA and CDR2 is SQIVND (reference sequence). V shed 1 base and J 7 bases; nucleotides not matched to a gene: 5. This CDR3 is CASSIARLAGGYTQYF. CDR3 sequence (DNA): TGTGCCAGTAGTATAGCCCGACTAGCGGGGGGATATACGCAGTATTTT.

The V and J genes are TRBV12-3 or TRBV12-4 and TRBJ1-5, with unresolved D. The CDR3 sequence is 15 residues long. V dropped 0 bases and J dropped 1 base, with 7 bases sitting between them. In nucleotides, the CDR3 is TGTGCCAGCAGTTTAGCGCTCGGAAGCAATCAGCCCCAGCATTTT. Translating it yields CASSLALGSNQPQHF.

This clonotype came up many times. The chain has TRBV6-5 and TRBJ2-5, with D hard to call. The germline V gene has CDR1 MNHEY and CDR2 SVGAGI. V shed 6 bases and J shed 1 base, with 12 bases lying between them. The CDR3 has 14 residues. The CDR3 DNA reads TGTGCCAGCAGCTTCGGACGGGTCCAAGAGACCCAGTACTTC. Amino acid sequence: CASSFGRVQETQYF.

J is TRBJ1-2 and V is TRBV12-3 or TRBV12-4, with 8 bases matching TRBD1. The CDR3 consists of 12 residues. Germline trimming cut 6 bases from V and 8 bases from J; bases unmatched to any gene: 5. The CDR3 coding sequence is TGTGCCAGCAGACCGACAGGGGAAGGCTACACCTTC. Its translation is CASRPTGEGYTF.